The TCR beta chain described here comes from a study of blood T cell repertoires in COVID-19 (dated by TCRdb to the early 2020s). Study-wide context: Samples covering the acute and convalescent phases of COVID-19 were provided by collaborators in the United States, Italy and Spain. Subjects who had been exposed to COVID-19, were actively infected with it, or had recovered from it provided the deeply sampled blood TCRbeta repertoires that made up the dataset. The material from the prospective study consisted of cDNA or gDNA derived from T cells, B-cell-depleted T cells, or PBMCs. Nearly every sample came with metadata listing a de-identified subject ID, COVID-19 status, age in years and sex. Where available, HLA class I and class II types were taken from metadata supplied by the sample provider and were not determined by assay-based typing. Samples were obtained from the ongoing ImmuneRACE study (first 160 participants) and from 1,254 subjects provided by 6 global collaborators. A freely available public database, intended as a resource for researchers studying the immune response to SARS-CoV-2, is where the repertoires were released. The paper's findings and limits, for the study overall: Clinical and demographic metadata were provided uncurated, with the amount varying by source and participant.

From the cysteine through the phenylalanine, the CDR3 covers 12 amino acids. Only the CDR3 part of the read is kept: 36 bases, read in frame from the first base. V and J are truncated by 6 bases and 2 bases respectively, leaving an intervening sequence of 8 bases. The germline V gene sets CDR1 to SQVTM and CDR2 to ANQGSEA. The immunoSEQ Assay, a bias-controlled multiplex PCR, was used to amplify TCRbeta CDR3 regions from genomic DNA. The original pipeline was this. The number of nucleated cells in each sample was estimated from the amplification of reference gene primers within the assay. Sequence reads were collapsed and filtered to measure the absolute abundance of every unique TCRbeta CDR3 rearrangement. For each sample, productive Simpson clonality was calculated by taking the square root of Simpson's diversity index across productive rearrangements. Not all clones reach the TCRdb copy of this immuneACCESS table, which keeps in-frame sequences only. Checked studies attribute under half of the gap to unresolved V genes and leave the rest unexplained. Clone size and V and J calls were adopted from that table, with D and trimming inferred from the DNA. This sample is represented by approximately 150,000 clones; just over 85% of them were singletons. The ten largest clones take up 1.5% to 1.9% of the sample.

Whole blood was collected in K2EDTA tubes by collaborating institutions according to the institutions' own protocols. For TCRbeta analysis, collaborators shipped samples in one of three forms: frozen whole blood, isolated PBMCs, or DNA extracted from either of those sample types. This clone came up once. Its specific antigen is unknown. Base-call qualities are not available, and no considerably larger clone is one nucleotide away. Material for sequencing was peripheral blood. The chain joins TRBV29-1 to TRBJ1-5, and perhaps TRBD1 as D gene, on 6 matching bases. This TCR derives from a woman aged 60 to 75 with acute or convalescent COVID-19. At the DNA level, the sequence is TGCAGCGTCCGACAGGGCAATCAGCCCCAGCATTTT. Its product reads: CSVRQGNQPQHF.